The next 24 T cell receptor beta chains were all read from a single sample in a study of T cell responses to AZD1222 COVID-19 vaccine. Only in-frame clones appear in the TCRdb table, and some are missing; sequencing was by immunoSEQ multiplex PCR. This sample has roughly 120,000 clones, with roughly 88% found just once. The sequences come from peripheral blood, collected on day 0 of AZD1222 vaccination. These receptor sequences come from an adult in good health.

A single count supports this clone. The chain is built from TRBV7-9 and TRBJ1-1, with a tentative D call TRBD1 (5 bases). The germline CDR1 and CDR2 sequences are SEHNR and FQNEAQ (reference sequence). The V end was cut by 3 bases, the J end by 5 bases, with 13 bases between. The CDR3 runs 14 residues. The CDR3: CASSLGTKGTEAFF. The CDR3, as DNA: TGTGCCAGCAGCTTGGGCACCAAGGGGACTGAAGCTTTCTTT.

J is TRBJ2-1 and V is TRBV2; D unclear. The CDR3 runs to 14 residues. Trimming pared 9 bases from V and 6 bases from J, leaving 18 bases between. Germline CDR1 SNHLY, CDR2 FYNNEI. The DNA for the CDR3 is TGTGCCAGACGGAGAAGGGCAGGCTCCAATGAGCAGTTCTTC. This sequence encodes CARRRRAGSNEQFF.

This sequence joins TRBV10-3 and TRBJ2-5; 7 positions agree with TRBD1. This CDR3 comprises 14 residues. Germline values: CDR1 ENHRY, CDR2 SYGVKD. V shed 4 bases, J shed 1 base, and the junction held 3 bases outside the gene matches. The CDR3 spells CAISGRDSQETQYF. As DNA, the CDR3 is TGTGCCATCAGTGGCCGGGACAGCCAAGAGACCCAGTACTTC.

The genes are TRBV2 and TRBJ1-1, with 7 nucleotides matching TRBD1. CDR1 and CDR2 from the germline V gene are SNHLY and FYNNEI. The CDR3 sequence is 13 residues long. J gave up 6 bases and V 2 bases, and 3 bases lay outside the gene matches. CDR3 nucleotides: TGTGCCAGCAGTGAACCGGGGACAGCTGAAGCTTTCTTT. Translated: CASSEPGTAEAFF.

The chain carries TRBV30 and TRBJ2-2; no clear D gene. This CDR3 comprises 13 residues. Between the trimmed V and J ends, which lost 3 bases and 5 bases, there was a span of 10 bases. Germline V lookup: CDR1 GTSNPN, CDR2 SVGIG (reference sequence). The CDR3 loop reads CAWSGTGTGELFF. Here the CDR3 DNA reads TGTGCCTGGAGCGGAACTGGAACCGGGGAGCTGTTTTTT. Combining the CDR3 with reference TRBV30 and TRBJ2-2 gives the whole variable domain SQTIHQWPATLVQPVGSPLSLECTVEGTSNPNLYWYRQAAGRGLQLLFYSVGIGQISSEVPQNLSASRPQDRQFILSSKKLLLSDSGFYLCAWSGTGTGELFFGEGSRLTVL.

This chain connects TRBV27 to TRBJ2-1; D possibly corresponds to TRBD2 (7 bases). Per germline, CDR1 MNHEY and CDR2 SMNVEV (reference sequence). CDR3 size: 14 residues. Deletions cut 9 bases from V and 5 bases from J, with 17 bases between. The CDR3 coding sequence is TGTGCCAGTCAACGAGGGGGGGCTAACAATGAGCAGTTCTTC. Translation gives CASQRGGANNEQFF.

The rearrangement joins TRBV4-3 to TRBJ2-1; 10 positions agree with TRBD1. Germline CDR1 reads LGHNA; CDR2 reads YSLEER. The CDR3 sequence is 15 residues long. The V gene end was trimmed by 5 bases and the J gene end by 6 bases; junction bases not matched to a gene: 7. CDR3 loop: CASSTSGTGVNEQFF. CDR3 in DNA: TGCGCCAGCAGCACCTCGGGGACAGGGGTCAATGAGCAGTTCTTC.

The gene calls are TRBV23-1 and TRBJ2-5; a weak D match, TRBD1 (6 bases). TRBV23-1 qualifies as an ORF whose function is uncertain. Trimming took 4 bases from V and 5 from J, leaving 23 bases between them. CDR3 length: 17 residues. The CDR3 sequence: CASSLAPDTGIRETQYF. CDR3 coding DNA: TGCGCCAGCAGTCTAGCACCCGATACAGGGATCAGGGAGACCCAGTACTTC.

J is TRBJ1-1 and V is TRBV6-1, with D maybe TRBD1 (5 bases). Germline CDR1 is MNHNS and CDR2 is SASEGT. V shed 3 bases and J shed 8 bases, with 13 bases lying between them. The CDR3 length is 13 residues. The CDR3 DNA sequence: TGTGCCAGCAGTGACCCAGGGCCGGGGGAAGCTTTCTTT. Translation gives CASSDPGPGEAFF.

DNA of the CDR3: TGTGCCTCTCCTCACCCTCTACCGGCGGAAAACATTCAGTACTTC. Its translation: CASPHPLPAENIQYF. The chain links TRBV24-1 to TRBJ2-4; D is uncertain. Trimming removed 12 bases from V and 5 bases from J, with 22 bases in between. Germline lookup yields CDR1 KGHDR and CDR2 SFDVKD. This CDR3 comprises 15 residues.

V and J are TRBV19 and TRBJ1-1; a possible D gene is TRBD1 (6 bases). The CDR3 has 14 residues. With 6 bases removed from V and 3 bases from J, the gap between germline ends came to 14 bases. Germline-derived CDR1 and CDR2 are LNHDA and SQIVND (reference sequence). CDR3: CASSKTGKYTEAFF. The CDR3 DNA sequence: TGTGCCAGTAGCAAAACAGGGAAGTACACTGAAGCTTTCTTT. The variable domain in full, completed from reference TRBV19 and TRBJ1-1, reads DGGITQSPKYLFRKEGQNVTLSCEQNLNHDAMYWYRQDPGQGLRLIYYSQIVNDFQKGDIAEGYSVSREKKESFPLTVTSAQKNPTAFYLCASSKTGKYTEAFFGQGTRLTVV.

V is TRBV28 and J is TRBJ2-5; TRBD2 aligns across 9 bases. J was trimmed by 2 bases and V by 3 bases; bases with no gene match: 10. The CDR3 length is 17 residues. The germline V gene has CDR1 MDHEN and CDR2 SYDVKM. CDR3 protein: CASSLRGGGTLQETQYF. CDR3 DNA: TGTGCCAGCAGTTTGCGCGGGGGGGGGACCTTACAAGAGACCCAGTACTTC.

The chain carries TRBV5-6 and TRBJ2-7; D unresolved. V lost 4 bases and J lost 3, with 14 bases in between. The CDR3 has 14 amino acids. Germline V gene lookup returns CDR1 SGHDT and CDR2 YYEEEE. Here the CDR3 reads CASSPAPGDYEQYF. The CDR3 coding sequence is TGTGCCAGCAGCCCGGCCCCTGGGGACTACGAGCAGTACTTC.

With regard to this clone: One end of the junction is discordant with germline, which a read error may explain. V and J are TRBV25-1 and TRBJ2-7, with D hard to call. CDR1 MGHDK and CDR2 SYGVNS come from the germline V gene. This CDR3 has 12 amino acids. In DNA form, the CDR3 reads TGTGCCAGCAGTGAACCCGTTCCCGAGCAATACTTC. Translation: CASSEPVPEQYF.

The V gene is TRBV3-1 (or the pseudogene TRBV3-2), the J gene TRBJ1-1; maybe TRBD1 (6 bases). V dropped 4 bases and J dropped 3 bases, with 6 bases sitting between them. The CDR3 runs 12 residues. Germline lookup yields CDR1 LGHDT and CDR2 YNNKEL (reference sequence). CDR3 in DNA: TGTGCCAGCAGCCGACAGGACACTGAAGCTTTCTTT. This encodes CASSRQDTEAFF.

The J gene is TRBJ2-6, the V gene TRBV19; the D is unclear. The CDR3 loop spans 15 amino acids. Between the trimmed V and J ends, which lost 5 bases and 0 bases, there was a span of 8 bases. The V gene's germline CDR1 is LNHDA and CDR2 SQIVND (reference sequence). DNA of the CDR3: TGTGCCAGTAGTCAACAGTTCTCTGGGGCCAACGTCCTGACTTTC. Translating gives CASSQQFSGANVLTF. The full variable domain, in which reference TRBV19 and TRBJ2-6 provide the parts outside the CDR3, is DGGITQSPKYLFRKEGQNVTLSCEQNLNHDAMYWYRQDPGQGLRLIYYSQIVNDFQKGDIAEGYSVSREKKESFPLTVTSAQKNPTAFYLCASSQQFSGANVLTFGAGSRLTVL.

This rearrangement joins TRBV11-2 to TRBJ1-4; maybe TRBD1 (5 bases). The CDR3 totals 15 residues. Germline V gives CDR1 SGHAT, CDR2 FQNNGV. Trimming cost V 5 bases and J 1 base, with 11 bases left between them. The CDR3 DNA is TGTGCCAGCAGCAACCCGGGGGGAACTAATGAAAAACTGTTTTTT. Protein sequence: CASSNPGGTNEKLFF.

This rearrangement joins TRBV6-5 to TRBJ1-4; 7 positions match TRBD1. V trimming: 6 bases; J trimming: 4 bases; junction bases outside the gene matches: 5. The germline V gene has CDR1 MNHEY and CDR2 SVGAGI. CDR3 length: 14 residues. For the CDR3, the DNA is TGTGCCAGCAGCCTGACAGGGAATAATGAAAAACTGTTTTTT. Translation gives CASSLTGNNEKLFF.

This chain connects TRBV10-3 to TRBJ2-2; 8 bases align to TRBD1. After removal of 11 bases from V and 3 bases from J, the junction contained 11 bases not matched to a gene. This CDR3 comprises 15 residues. From germline, CDR1 is ENHRY and CDR2 SYGVKD. The CDR3 spells CAFLPGQDDTGELFF. Here the CDR3 DNA reads TGTGCCTTCCTCCCGGGACAGGATGACACCGGGGAGCTGTTTTTT.

This clone was seen once. The J gene is TRBJ2-2, the V gene TRBV5-6, with D maybe TRBD1 (6 bases). The CDR3 contains 15 residues. Trimming shortened V by 3 bases and J by 1 base, and 10 bases separated the two germline ends. Germline V CDR1 and CDR2: SGHDT, YYEEEE. Here the CDR3 reads CASSSGHWNTGELFF. The CDR3 bases are TGTGCCAGCAGCTCGGGACACTGGAACACCGGGGAGCTGTTTTTT.

This chain uses TRBV4-1 with TRBJ2-3; 7 nucleotides line up with TRBD1. The CDR3 is 16 residues long. V dropped 4 bases and J dropped 2; count of bases not matched to a gene: 9. Germline V gene sequence: CDR1 MGHRA, CDR2 YSYEKL. The CDR3 loop reads CASSLKTGHFTDTQYF. Written as DNA, the CDR3 is TGCGCCAGCAGCCTCAAGACAGGGCATTTCACAGATACGCAGTATTTT.

The chain recombines TRBV3-1 (or the pseudogene TRBV3-2) with TRBJ1-3; the match to TRBD1 covers 7 bases. The CDR3 covers 16 residues. Germline V gene data show CDR1 as LGHDT and CDR2 as YNNKEL (reference sequence). V lost 7 bases and J lost 8; bases outside the gene matches: 17. CDR3 loop: CASTSFFGQGGHTIYF. DNA for the CDR3: TGTGCCAGCACCTCCTTTTTTGGGCAGGGGGGCCACACCATATATTTT.

V is TRBV19 and J is TRBJ2-7; no reliable D call. CDR1 is LNHDA and CDR2 is SQIVND in the germline V gene (reference sequence). Trimming pared 3 bases from V and 9 bases from J, leaving 18 bases between. This CDR3 spans 14 amino acids. This CDR3 reads CASSIGPADTRQYF. CDR3 sequence (DNA): TGTGCCAGTAGTATCGGCCCCGCTGACACTCGGCAGTACTTC.

The chain links TRBV27 to TRBJ2-1; D might be TRBD2 (7 bases). Germline V lookup: CDR1 MNHEY, CDR2 SMNVEV (reference sequence). The CDR3 contains 15 residues. Trimming shortened V by 6 bases and J by 2 bases, and 14 bases separated the two germline ends. The CDR3 sequence: CASRTGGGPYNEQFF. The DNA of the CDR3 is TGTGCCAGCAGGACGGGCGGGGGCCCCTACAATGAGCAGTTCTTC.